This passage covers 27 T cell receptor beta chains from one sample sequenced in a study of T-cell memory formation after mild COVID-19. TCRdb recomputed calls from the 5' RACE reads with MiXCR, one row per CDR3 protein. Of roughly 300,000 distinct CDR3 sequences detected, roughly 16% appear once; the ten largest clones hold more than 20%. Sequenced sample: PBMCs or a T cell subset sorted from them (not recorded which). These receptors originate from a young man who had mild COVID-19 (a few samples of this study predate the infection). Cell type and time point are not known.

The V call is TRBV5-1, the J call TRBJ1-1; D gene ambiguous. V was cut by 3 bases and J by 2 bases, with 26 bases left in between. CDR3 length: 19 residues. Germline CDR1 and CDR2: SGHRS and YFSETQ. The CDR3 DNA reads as TGCGCCAGCAGCTCGGCCCCCACCCGCAAGCTCCTAGCAAACACTGAAGCTTTCTTT. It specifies CASSSAPTRKLLANTEAFF.

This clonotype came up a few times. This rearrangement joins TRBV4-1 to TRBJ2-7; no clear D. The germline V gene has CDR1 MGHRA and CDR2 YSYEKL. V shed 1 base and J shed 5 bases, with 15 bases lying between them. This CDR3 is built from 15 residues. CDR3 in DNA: TGCGCCAGCAGCCAAGTCCCTGGCGTACTGAACGAGCAGTACGTC. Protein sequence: CASSQVPGVLNEQYV.

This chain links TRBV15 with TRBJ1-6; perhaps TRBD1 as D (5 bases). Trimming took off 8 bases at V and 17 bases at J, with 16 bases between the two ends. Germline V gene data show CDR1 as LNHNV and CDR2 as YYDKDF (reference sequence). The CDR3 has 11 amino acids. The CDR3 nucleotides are TGTGCCACCTCCTCCTCGGGACGCTTCCACTTT. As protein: CATSSSGRFHF.

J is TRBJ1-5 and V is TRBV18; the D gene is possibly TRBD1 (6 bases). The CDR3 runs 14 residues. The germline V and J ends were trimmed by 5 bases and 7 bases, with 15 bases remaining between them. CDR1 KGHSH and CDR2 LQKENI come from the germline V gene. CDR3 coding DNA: TGTGCCAGCTCAGAAAACAGGGACTCGCAGCCCCAGCATTTT. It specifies CASSENRDSQPQHF.

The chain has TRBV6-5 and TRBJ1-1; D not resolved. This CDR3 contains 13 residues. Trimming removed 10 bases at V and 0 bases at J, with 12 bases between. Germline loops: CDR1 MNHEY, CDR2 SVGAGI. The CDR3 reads CATALWMNTEAFF. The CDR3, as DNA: TGTGCCACAGCCTTGTGGATGAACACTGAAGCTTTCTTT.

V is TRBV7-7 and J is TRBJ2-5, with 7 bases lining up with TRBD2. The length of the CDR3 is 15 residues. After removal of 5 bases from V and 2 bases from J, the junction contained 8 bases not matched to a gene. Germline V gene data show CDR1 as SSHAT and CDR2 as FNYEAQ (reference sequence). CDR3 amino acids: CASSQQTSPQETQYF. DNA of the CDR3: TGTGCCAGCAGCCAACAGACTAGCCCGCAAGAGACCCAGTACTTC.

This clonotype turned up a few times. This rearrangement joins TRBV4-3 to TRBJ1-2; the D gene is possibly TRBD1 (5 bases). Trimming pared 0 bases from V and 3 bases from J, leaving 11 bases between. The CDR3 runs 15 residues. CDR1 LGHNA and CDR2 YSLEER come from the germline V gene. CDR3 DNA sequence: TGCGCCAGCAGCCAAGATTTACAACAGGACTATGGCTACACCTTC. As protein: CASSQDLQQDYGYTF.

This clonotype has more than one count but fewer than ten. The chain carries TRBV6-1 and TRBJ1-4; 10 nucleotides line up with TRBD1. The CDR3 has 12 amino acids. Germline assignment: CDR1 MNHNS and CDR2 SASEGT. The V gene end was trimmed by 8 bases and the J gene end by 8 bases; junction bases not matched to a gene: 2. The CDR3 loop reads CASWDRGEKLFF. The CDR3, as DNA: TGTGCCAGCTGGGACAGGGGCGAAAAACTGTTTTTT.

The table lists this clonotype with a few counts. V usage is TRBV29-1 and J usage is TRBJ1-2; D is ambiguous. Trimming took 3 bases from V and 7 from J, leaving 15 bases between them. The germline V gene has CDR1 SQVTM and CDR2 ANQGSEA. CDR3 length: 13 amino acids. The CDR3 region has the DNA TGCAGCGTTGAGGTGGTCCGAGCCTCTGGCTACACCTTC. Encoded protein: CSVEVVRASGYTF.

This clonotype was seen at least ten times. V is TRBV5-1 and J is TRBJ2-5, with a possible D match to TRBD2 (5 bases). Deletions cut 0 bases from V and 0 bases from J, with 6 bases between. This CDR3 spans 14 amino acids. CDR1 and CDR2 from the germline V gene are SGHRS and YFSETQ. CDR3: CASSLETNQETQYF. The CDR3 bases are TGCGCCAGCAGCTTGGAGACTAACCAAGAGACCCAGTACTTC. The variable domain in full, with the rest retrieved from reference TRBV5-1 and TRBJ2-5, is KAGVTQTPRYLIKTRGQQVTLSCSPISGHRSVSWYQQTPGQGLQFLFEYFSETQRNKGNFPGRFSGRQFSNSRSEMNVSTLELGDSALYLCASSLETNQETQYFGPGTRLLVL.

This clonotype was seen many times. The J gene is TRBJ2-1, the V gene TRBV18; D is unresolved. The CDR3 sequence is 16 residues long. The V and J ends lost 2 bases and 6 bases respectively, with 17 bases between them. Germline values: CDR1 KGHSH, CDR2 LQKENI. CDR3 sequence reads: CASSPAVGRAPNEQFF. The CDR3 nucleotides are TGTGCCAGCTCACCAGCGGTCGGCCGAGCCCCCAATGAGCAGTTCTTC.

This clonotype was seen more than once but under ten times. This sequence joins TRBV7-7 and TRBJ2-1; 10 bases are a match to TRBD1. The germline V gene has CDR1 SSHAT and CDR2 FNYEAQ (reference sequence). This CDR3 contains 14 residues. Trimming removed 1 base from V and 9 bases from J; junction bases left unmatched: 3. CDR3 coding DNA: TGTGCCAGCAGCTTAGGGGGACAGGGGTCTGAGCAGTTCTTC. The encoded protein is CASSLGGQGSEQFF.

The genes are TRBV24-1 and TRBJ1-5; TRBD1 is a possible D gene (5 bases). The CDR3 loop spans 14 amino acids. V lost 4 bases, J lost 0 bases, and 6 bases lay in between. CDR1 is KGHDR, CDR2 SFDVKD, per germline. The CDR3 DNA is TGTGCCACCAGTGAGGGGCGTAGCAATCAGCCCCAGCATTTT. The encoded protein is CATSEGRSNQPQHF.

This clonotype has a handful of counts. CDR3 bases: TGTGCCAGCAGCTACCAGGGACAGGGGACGCATGAAGCTTTCTTT. Protein: CASSYQGQGTHEAFF. This sequence joins TRBV11-2 and TRBJ1-1, with TRBD1 matching 10 bases. The V segment lost 4 bases and the J segment 7 bases; nucleotides outside the gene matches: 9. Germline CDR1 reads SGHAT; CDR2 reads FQNNGV. There are 15 residues in the CDR3.

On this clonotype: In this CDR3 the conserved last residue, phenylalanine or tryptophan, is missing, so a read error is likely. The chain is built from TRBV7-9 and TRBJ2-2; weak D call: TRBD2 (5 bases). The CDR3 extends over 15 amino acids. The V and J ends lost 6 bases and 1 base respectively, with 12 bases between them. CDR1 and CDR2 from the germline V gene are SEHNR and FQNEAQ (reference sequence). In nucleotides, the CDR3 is TGTGCCAGCAGTCGCTTCGGAGGGAACACCGGGGAGCTGTTTTCT. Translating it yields CASSRFGGNTGELFS.

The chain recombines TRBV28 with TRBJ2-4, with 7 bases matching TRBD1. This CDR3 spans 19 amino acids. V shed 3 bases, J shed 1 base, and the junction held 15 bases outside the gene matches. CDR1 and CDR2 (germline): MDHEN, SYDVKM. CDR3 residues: CASSFSRSRGRGAKNIQYF. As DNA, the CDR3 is TGTGCCAGCAGTTTCTCACGATCAAGGGGGCGCGGGGCCAAAAACATTCAGTACTTC.

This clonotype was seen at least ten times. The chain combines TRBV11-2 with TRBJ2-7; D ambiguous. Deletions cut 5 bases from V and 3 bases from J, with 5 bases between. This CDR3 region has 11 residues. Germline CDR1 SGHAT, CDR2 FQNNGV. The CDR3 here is CASSVSYEQYF. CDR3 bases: TGTGCCAGCAGCGTCAGCTACGAGCAGTACTTC.

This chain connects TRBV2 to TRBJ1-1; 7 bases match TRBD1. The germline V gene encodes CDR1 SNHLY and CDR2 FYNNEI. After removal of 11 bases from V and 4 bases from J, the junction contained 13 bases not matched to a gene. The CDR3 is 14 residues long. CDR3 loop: CAPIGGQLSTEAFF. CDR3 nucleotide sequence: TGTGCCCCCATCGGGGGACAGTTGAGCACTGAAGCTTTCTTT. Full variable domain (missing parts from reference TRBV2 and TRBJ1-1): EPEVTQTPSHQVTQMGQEVILRCVPISNHLYFYWYRQILGQKVEFLVSFYNNEISEKSEIFDDQFSVERPDGSNFTLKIRSTKLEDSAMYFCAPIGGQLSTEAFFGQGTRLTVV.

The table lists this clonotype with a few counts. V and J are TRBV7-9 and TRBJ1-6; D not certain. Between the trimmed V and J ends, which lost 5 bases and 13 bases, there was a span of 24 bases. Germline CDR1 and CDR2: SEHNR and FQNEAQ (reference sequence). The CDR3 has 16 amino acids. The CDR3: CASSGPHGRPPGPLHF. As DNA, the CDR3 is TGTGCCAGCAGCGGGCCCCATGGCAGGCCGCCCGGGCCCCTCCACTTT.

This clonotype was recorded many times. CDR3 nucleotides: TGTGCCACCACGGCAGGGGGGCGGCCCTACAATGAGCAGTTCTTC. Encoded protein: CATTAGGRPYNEQFF. The genes are TRBV24-1 and TRBJ2-1, with D perhaps matching TRBD1 (7 bases). Germline values: CDR1 KGHDR, CDR2 SFDVKD. Trimming pared 8 bases from V and 2 bases from J, leaving 15 bases between. The length of the CDR3 is 15 residues.

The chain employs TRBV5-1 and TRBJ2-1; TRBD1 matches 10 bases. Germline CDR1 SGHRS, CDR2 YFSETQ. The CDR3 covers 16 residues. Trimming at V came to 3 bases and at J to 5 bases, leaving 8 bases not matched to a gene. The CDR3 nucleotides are TGCGCCAGCAGCTCGCCGGGACAGGGGCCGCACAATGAGCAGTTCTTC. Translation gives CASSSPGQGPHNEQFF.

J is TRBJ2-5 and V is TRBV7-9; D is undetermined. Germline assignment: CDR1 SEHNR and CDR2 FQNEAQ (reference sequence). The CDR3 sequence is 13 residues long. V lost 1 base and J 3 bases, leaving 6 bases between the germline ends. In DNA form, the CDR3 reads TGTGCCAGCAGCTTAGACGGAGAAGAGACCCAGTACTTC. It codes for CASSLDGEETQYF.

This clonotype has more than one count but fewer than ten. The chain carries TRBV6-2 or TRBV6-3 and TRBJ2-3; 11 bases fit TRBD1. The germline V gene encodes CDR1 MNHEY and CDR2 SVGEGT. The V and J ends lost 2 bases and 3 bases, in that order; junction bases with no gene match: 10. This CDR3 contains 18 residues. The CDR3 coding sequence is TGTGCCAGCAGTTACCGGGCAGCGGACAGGGGGCCGACAGATACGCAGTATTTT. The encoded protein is CASSYRAADRGPTDTQYF.

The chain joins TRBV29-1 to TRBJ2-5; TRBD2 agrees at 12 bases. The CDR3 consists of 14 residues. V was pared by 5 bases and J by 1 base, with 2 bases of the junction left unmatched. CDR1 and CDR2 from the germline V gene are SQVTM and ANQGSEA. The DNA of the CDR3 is TGCAGCGTTCAGACTAGCGGGGGCCAAGAGACCCAGTACTTC. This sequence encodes CSVQTSGGQETQYF.

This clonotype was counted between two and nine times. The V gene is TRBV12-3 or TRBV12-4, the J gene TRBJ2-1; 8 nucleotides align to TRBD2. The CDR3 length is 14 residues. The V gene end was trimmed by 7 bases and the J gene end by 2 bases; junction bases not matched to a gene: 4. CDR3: CASTKAGAYNEQFF. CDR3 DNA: TGTGCCAGCACCAAAGCGGGGGCCTACAATGAGCAGTTCTTC.

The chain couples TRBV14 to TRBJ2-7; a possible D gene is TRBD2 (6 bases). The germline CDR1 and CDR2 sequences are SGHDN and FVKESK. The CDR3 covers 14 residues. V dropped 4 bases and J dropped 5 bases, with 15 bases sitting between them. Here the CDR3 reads CASSPGLPWDEQYF. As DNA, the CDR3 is TGTGCCAGCAGCCCGGGACTCCCCTGGGACGAGCAGTACTTC.

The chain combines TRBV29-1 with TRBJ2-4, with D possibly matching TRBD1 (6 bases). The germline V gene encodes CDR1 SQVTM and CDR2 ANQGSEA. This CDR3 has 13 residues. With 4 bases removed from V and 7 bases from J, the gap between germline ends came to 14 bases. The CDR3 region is CSVAATGTNIQYF. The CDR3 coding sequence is TGCAGCGTTGCGGCTACAGGGACGAACATTCAGTACTTC.